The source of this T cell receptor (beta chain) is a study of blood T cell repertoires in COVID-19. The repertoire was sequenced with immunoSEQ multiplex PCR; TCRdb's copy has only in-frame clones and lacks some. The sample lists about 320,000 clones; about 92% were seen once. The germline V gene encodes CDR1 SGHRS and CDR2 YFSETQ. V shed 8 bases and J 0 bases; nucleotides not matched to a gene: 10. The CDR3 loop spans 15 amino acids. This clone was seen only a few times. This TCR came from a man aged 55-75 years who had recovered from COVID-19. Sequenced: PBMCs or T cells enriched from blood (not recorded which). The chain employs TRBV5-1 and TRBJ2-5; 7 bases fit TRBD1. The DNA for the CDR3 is TGCGCCAGTTCAACCCACGGGACAGACCAAGAGACCCAGTACTTC. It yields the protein CASSTHGTDQETQYF. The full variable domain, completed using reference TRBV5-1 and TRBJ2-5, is KAGVTQTPRYLIKTRGQQVTLSCSPISGHRSVSWYQQTPGQGLQFLFEYFSETQRNKGNFPGRFSGRQFSNSRSEMNVSTLELGDSALYLCASSTHGTDQETQYFGPGTRLLVL.